This T cell receptor (beta chain) emerged from a study of CD8+CD57+ T cells in acquired aplastic anemia. This clonotype was seen just once. Germline V lookup: CDR1 SGHTA, CDR2 FQGNSA. The CDR3 runs 15 residues. Losses at the gene ends were 5 bases for V and 2 bases for J; bases not matched to a gene: 6. Sequencing was done on patients that had shown CD8+CD57+ cell expansion by flow cytometry. The use of genomic DNA as template underpinned the TCR beta VDJ and CDR3 profiling. TCRdb recomputed calls from the reads with MiXCR, one row per CDR3 protein. The sample has roughly 200,000 distinct CDR3 sequences, nearly 65% seen once.

The chain joins TRBV7-2 to TRBJ2-7; 10 nucleotides agree with TRBD1. The clonotype comes from a human donor with aplastic anemia. The material sequenced was sorted CD4+, CD8+, or CD8+CD57+ T cells (not recorded which) from PBMCs. The CDR3 region is CASSTTGTGAYEQYF. The CDR3 coding sequence is TGTGCCAGCAGCACAACCGGGACAGGGGCCTACGAGCAGTACTTC.